This is a list of T cell receptor beta chains from one sample in a study of CD8+CD57+ T cells in acquired aplastic anemia. In TCRdb, the reads were re-called with MiXCR into one record per CDR3 protein. The sample carries 89,000 or so distinct CDR3 sequences, approximately 73% recorded once. The sequencing sample was made of sorted CD4+, CD8+, or CD8+CD57+ T cells (not recorded which) from PBMCs. These receptors originate from a human donor with aplastic anemia. Each CDR3 is given with its conserved first and last residue. The order of the fields is J gene, D gene, CDR3 length, V gene, clone size, CDR3 protein, CDR3 DNA. D genes are given only for firm matches. A clone size is listed for some rows: how often the clone was seen (once, few, many), or a class if it is expanded.

J: TRBJ2-3
D: .
length: 18
V: TRBV2
size: few
CDR3: CASSEAGGGTRGTDTQYF
DNA: TGTGCCAGCAGTGAAGCGGGTGGCGGGACGCGGGGCACAGATACGCAGTATTTT

J: TRBJ1-2
D: .
length: 13
V: TRBV12-5
size: .
CDR3: CDIGGGGVYGYTF
DNA: TGCGACATAGGGGGGGGCGGAGTATATGGCTACACCTTC

J: TRBJ1-4
D: TRBD1
length: 14
V: TRBV7-8
size: .
CDR3: CASSLLQGAEKLFF
DNA: TGTGCCAGCAGCTTACTACAGGGGGCTGAAAAACTGTTTTTT

J: TRBJ1-5
D: .
length: 14
V: TRBV10-3
size: many
CDR3: CAISESGDNQPQHF
DNA: TGTGCCATCAGTGAGTCTGGGGATAATCAGCCCCAGCATTTT

J: TRBJ2-1
D: .
length: 15
V: TRBV6-1
size: few
CDR3: CASRWGGQVYSEQFF
DNA: TGTGCCAGCAGATGGGGGGGGCAAGTTTACAGTGAGCAGTTCTTC

J: TRBJ2-7
D: .
length: 13
V: TRBV15
size: .
CDR3: CATARQDSYEQYF
DNA: TGTGCCACGGCGAGACAGGACTCCTACGAGCAGTACTTC

J: TRBJ1-2
D: TRBD1
length: 13
V: TRBV12-3/TRBV12-4
size: .
CDR3: CASSLDREAGYTF
DNA: TGTGCCAGCAGCTTAGACAGGGAAGCTGGCTACACCTTC

J: TRBJ1-1
D: .
length: 12
V: TRBV2
size: once
CDR3: CASTYGDTEAFF
DNA: TGTGCCAGCACCTATGGGGACACTGAAGCTTTCTTT

J: TRBJ1-2
D: .
length: 14
V: TRBV11-3
size: .
CDR3: CASSGVGVLYGYTF
DNA: TGTGCCAGCAGCGGAGTGGGGGTCCTTTATGGCTACACCTTC

J: TRBJ2-7
D: TRBD1
length: 13
V: TRBV5-1
size: .
CDR3: CASSWGQGYEQYF
DNA: TGCGCCAGCAGCTGGGGACAGGGCTACGAGCAGTACTTC

J: TRBJ1-2
D: .
length: 11
V: TRBV20-1
size: .
CDR3: CSAPFYYGYTF
DNA: TGCAGTGCCCCGTTTTACTATGGCTACACCTTC

J: TRBJ1-1
D: .
length: 13
V: TRBV29-1
size: .
CDR3: CSVETGMNTEAFF
DNA: TGCAGCGTTGAAACCGGGATGAACACTGAAGCTTTCTTT

J: TRBJ2-7
D: TRBD1
length: 12
V: TRBV3-1
size: .
CDR3: CASSYRGREQYF
DNA: TGTGCCAGCAGTTACAGGGGGCGCGAGCAGTACTTC

J: TRBJ1-2
D: .
length: 14
V: TRBV7-8
size: few
CDR3: CASSPPGSNYGYTF
DNA: TGTGCCAGCAGCCCCCCCGGATCTAACTATGGCTACACCTTC

J: TRBJ1-1
D: TRBD1
length: 15
V: TRBV20-1
size: .
CDR3: CSARDQDRGHTEAFF
DNA: TGTAGTGCTAGAGATCAGGACAGGGGACACACTGAAGCTTTCTTT

J: TRBJ2-5
D: .
length: 13
V: TRBV7-8
size: few
CDR3: CASSLLGLETQYF
DNA: TGTGCCAGCAGCTTACTGGGGTTGGAGACCCAGTACTTC

J: TRBJ1-2
D: .
length: 13
V: TRBV27
size: .
CDR3: CASSLRSQYGYTF
DNA: TGTGCCAGCAGTTTAAGGTCGCAATATGGCTACACCTTC

J: TRBJ2-5
D: .
length: 14
V: TRBV24-1
size: .
CDR3: CATGETNAMETQYF
DNA: TGTGCCACCGGCGAGACAAATGCGATGGAGACCCAGTACTTC

J: TRBJ1-1
D: .
length: 13
V: TRBV7-8
size: .
CDR3: CASSFGQITEAFF
DNA: TGTGCCAGCAGCTTCGGACAGATCACTGAAGCTTTCTTT

J: TRBJ1-3
D: .
length: 13
V: TRBV7-9
size: .
CDR3: CASSPPPGNTIYF
DNA: TGTGCCAGCAGCCCACCCCCTGGAAACACCATATATTTT

J: TRBJ2-7
D: .
length: 12
V: TRBV2
size: few
CDR3: CASRVDSYEQYF
DNA: TGTGCCAGCAGGGTTGACAGCTACGAGCAGTACTTC

J: TRBJ2-3
D: .
length: 14
V: TRBV7-7
size: many
CDR3: CASSQGGFTDTQYF
DNA: TGTGCCAGCAGCCAAGGGGGGTTCACAGATACGCAGTATTTT

J: TRBJ2-7
D: .
length: 15
V: TRBV9
size: few
CDR3: CASSSRTETLYEQYF
DNA: TGTGCCAGCAGCTCCAGGACAGAGACGCTCTACGAGCAGTACTTC

J: TRBJ2-7
D: TRBD1
length: 13
V: TRBV6-1
size: .
CDR3: CASSRDSFYEQYF
DNA: TGTGCCAGCAGCCGGGACAGCTTCTACGAGCAGTACTTC

J: TRBJ1-1
D: TRBD1
length: 15
V: TRBV30
size: .
CDR3: CAWGTGARLDTEAFF
DNA: TGTGCCTGGGGGACAGGGGCTCGATTGGACACTGAAGCTTTCTTT

J: TRBJ1-2
D: .
length: 12
V: TRBV24-1
size: .
CDR3: CATSVQGYGYTF
DNA: TGTGCCACCAGTGTCCAGGGCTATGGCTACACCTTC

J: TRBJ1-3
D: .
length: 14
V: TRBV19
size: .
CDR3: CASSIEGAGNTIYF
DNA: TGTGCCAGTAGCATAGAAGGGGCTGGAAACACCATATATTTT

J: TRBJ1-2
D: TRBD1
length: 14
V: TRBV29-1
size: .
CDR3: CSVAGQGAAYGYTF
DNA: TGCAGCGTTGCGGGGCAGGGGGCGGCCTATGGCTACACCTTC

J: TRBJ2-7
D: .
length: 16
V: TRBV11-1
size: .
CDR3: CASSLNPSVSSYEQYF
DNA: TGTGCCAGCAGTCTCAACCCTAGCGTCTCCTCCTACGAGCAGTACTTC

J: TRBJ2-3
D: TRBD1
length: 15
V: TRBV24-1
size: .
CDR3: CATSHGTGDSDTQYF
DNA: TGTGCCACCAGTCACGGGACAGGCGATTCAGATACGCAGTATTTT

J: TRBJ1-3
D: .
length: 13
V: TRBV10-3
size: .
CDR3: CATQLGAGNTIYF
DNA: TGTGCCACCCAGTTAGGGGCTGGAAACACCATATATTTT

J: TRBJ1-2
D: .
length: 15
V: TRBV29-1
size: .
CDR3: CSVDPSQSPNYGYTF
DNA: TGCAGCGTTGATCCCTCGCAGTCACCGAACTATGGCTACACCTTC

J: TRBJ2-1
D: TRBD1
length: 12
V: TRBV7-8
size: few
CDR3: CASSPTGHEQFF
DNA: TGTGCCAGCAGCCCGACAGGGCATGAGCAGTTCTTC

J: TRBJ1-4
D: .
length: 16
V: TRBV15
size: .
CDR3: CATSRSRGPTSEKLFF
DNA: TGTGCCACCAGCCGCAGTAGGGGACCCACGAGTGAAAAACTGTTTTTT

J: TRBJ2-5
D: .
length: 14
V: TRBV15
size: .
CDR3: CATSSSVIEETQYF
DNA: TGTGCCACCAGTTCGTCGGTTATTGAAGAGACCCAGTACTTC

J: TRBJ2-7
D: TRBD1
length: 16
V: TRBV13
size: many
CDR3: CASSLERNRGTDEQYF
DNA: TGTGCCAGCAGCTTAGAACGTAACAGGGGGACCGACGAGCAGTACTTC

J: TRBJ2-7
D: .
length: 16
V: TRBV7-8
size: few
CDR3: CASSLPDLTRMGEQYF
DNA: TGTGCCAGCAGCCTCCCCGACCTGACGAGAATGGGCGAGCAGTACTTC